These 4 T cell receptor beta chains were sequenced from one sample in a study of blood T cell repertoires in COVID-19. Measured with immunoSEQ multiplex PCR; TCRdb has only the in-frame clones, and not every one. The sample lists more than 120,000 clones, around four fifths seen once, with 4.8% in the top ten. The sample consisted of peripheral blood. The source is a human donor in a cohort sampled during active COVID-19.

This sequence joins TRBV6-6 and TRBJ2-2, with 8 bases matching TRBD1. CDR1 is MNHNY and CDR2 is SVGAGI in the germline V gene (reference sequence). Unmatched junction bases numbered 6, after V lost 6 bases and J lost 3 bases. This CDR3 is built from 15 residues. CDR3 nucleotides: TGTGCCAGCAGCGGGGCAGGGGGCGACACCGGGGAGCTGTTTTTT. Its protein product is CASSGAGGDTGELFF.

V gene TRBV6-1 combines with J gene TRBJ2-3; a possible D gene is TRBD2 (8 bases). V dropped 0 bases and J dropped 0 bases, with 16 bases sitting between them. Germline values: CDR1 MNHNS, CDR2 SASEGT. There are 18 residues in the CDR3. The CDR3 DNA is TGTGCCAGCAGTGAAGCGGGGGGACAGCGGGGGAGCACAGATACGCAGTATTTT. This codes for CASSEAGGQRGSTDTQYF.

The CDR3 bases are TGCGCCAGCAGCCAAGATGCGGCGGGGGGGCCGGGTGCTACGCAGTATTTT. Translating it yields CASSQDAAGGPGATQYF. The chain is built from TRBV4-1 and TRBJ2-3, with 9 positions matching TRBD2. The V segment lost 0 bases and the J segment 8 bases; nucleotides outside the gene matches: 12. Germline lookup yields CDR1 MGHRA and CDR2 YSYEKL. This CDR3 spans 17 amino acids.

V and J are TRBV4-2 and TRBJ1-3; 8 nucleotides align to TRBD1. CDR3 length: 18 residues. Per germline, CDR1 LGHNA and CDR2 YNFKEQ. Losses at the gene ends were 2 bases for V and 2 bases for J; bases not matched to a gene: 11. The CDR3: CASSQNPPGQGTGNTIYF. Written as DNA, the CDR3 is TGTGCCAGCAGCCAAAACCCTCCAGGACAGGGAACTGGAAACACCATATATTTT.